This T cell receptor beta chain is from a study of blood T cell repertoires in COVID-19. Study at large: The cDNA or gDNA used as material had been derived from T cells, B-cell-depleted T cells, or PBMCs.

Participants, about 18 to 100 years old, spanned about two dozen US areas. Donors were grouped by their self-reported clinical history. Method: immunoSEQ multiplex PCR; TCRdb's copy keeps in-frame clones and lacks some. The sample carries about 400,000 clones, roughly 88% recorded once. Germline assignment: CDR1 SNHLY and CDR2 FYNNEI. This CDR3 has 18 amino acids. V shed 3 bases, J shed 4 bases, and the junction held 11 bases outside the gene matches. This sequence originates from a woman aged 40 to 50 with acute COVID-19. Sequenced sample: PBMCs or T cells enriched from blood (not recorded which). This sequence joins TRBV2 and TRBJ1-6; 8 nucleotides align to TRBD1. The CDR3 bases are TGTGCCAGCAGTGATCCGTCAGCAGGGGGCGAATATAATTCACCCCTCCACTTT. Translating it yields CASSDPSAGGEYNSPLHF.